This paragraph reports one T cell receptor beta chain. The antigen remains unidentified. TCRdb recomputed calls from the 5' RACE reads with MiXCR, one row per CDR3 protein. Of around 370,000 distinct CDR3 sequences in the sample, over 20% were seen once. This sample was included in a study of T-cell memory formation after mild COVID-19. V lost 1 base to trimming and J lost 4 bases; unmatched junction nucleotides: 7. This CDR3 spans 16 amino acids. CDR1 and CDR2 (germline): SGHAT, FQNNGV. Study findings and constraints: Shrinking CD4+ clones resided mostly in CM and EM, and CD8+ ones in EMRA.

Sequenced input: PBMCs or a T cell subset sorted from them (not recorded which). The clonotype originates from an adult woman who had mild COVID-19 (a few samples of this study predate the infection). Cell type and time point are not known. This chain joins TRBV11-2 and TRBJ2-7; 10 bases are shared with TRBD2. The CDR3 sequence: CASSLGASGGKYEQYF. The CDR3 DNA reads as TGTGCCAGCAGCTTAGGGGCTAGCGGGGGAAAGTACGAGCAGTACTTC.